The clone carrying this TCR beta chain has at least ten counts. Its cognate antigen is unknown. This sample was included in a study of neurological immune-mediated disorders. cDNA synthesis was performed by 5'RACE with 10-nucleotide random UMIs. Sequencing of 15-18 subjects in each run yielded over 190 million TCR-beta sequences. TCRdb ran MiXCR on the 5' RACE reads and lists one entry per CDR3 protein. Found here are nearly 45,000 distinct CDR3 sequences, more than 9.5% of them singletons; the top ten hold roughly 1.2%. Findings and caveats of the study: TCR clonal expansion peaked in HTLV-1-associated myelopathy patients and was lowest in multiple sclerosis patients. None of the CDR3 amino acid sequences in expanded clones turned up in more than one subject, which points to private repertoires in all groups.

The TCR originated in a female donor in good health. Sequenced: PBMCs.

CDR3: CATSRLTDTQYF. Written as DNA, the CDR3 is TGTGCCACTTCGCGGTTAACAGATACGCAGTATTTT. The V gene is TRBV24-1, the J gene TRBJ2-3, with unresolved D. The CDR3 spans 12 residues. Germline values: CDR1 KGHDR, CDR2 SFDVKD. Trimming took 10 bases from V and 3 from J, leaving 10 bases between them.